One and the same sample provided the 3 T cell receptor beta chains below, sequenced in a study of T cells in Graves' hyperthyroidism and ophthalmopathy. The TCR beta CDR3 regions underwent amplification using RNA transcripts as the source. TCR CDR3 regions were first amplified by RT-PCR with HTBI primers. TCRdb reanalysed the multiplex PCR reads using MiXCR and keeps one entry per CDR3 protein. Found here are roughly 840,000 distinct CDR3 sequences, 38% of them singletons; the top ten hold about 9%. Sequenced sample: blood. The receptors derive from a man between 18 and 35 years old with Graves' hyperthyroidism.

Comment on this clonotype: Its ends do not fully match the called genes, so a read error is possible. The CDR3 DNA sequence: TGCGCCAGCAGCTTGTACAGGGAAGGGGAGACCCAGTACTTC. Amino acid sequence: CASSLYREGETQYF. This chain links TRBV5-5 with TRBJ2-5; a weak D match, TRBD1 (6 bases). This CDR3 is built from 14 residues. Germline CDR1 is SGHKS and CDR2 is YYEKEE (reference sequence).

This clonotype was seen a few times. V is TRBV10-3 and J is TRBJ1-1; 10 nucleotides match TRBD1. The trim removed 4 bases at V and 5 bases at J, leaving 7 bases unmatched. From germline, CDR1 is ENHRY and CDR2 SYGVKD. The CDR3 spans 15 residues. CDR3 in DNA: TGTGCCATCAGTGCGGCCGGGACAGGGGTTACTGAAGCTTTCTTT. This codes for CAISAAGTGVTEAFF.

Points on this clonotype: A junction end diverges from the germline sequence, so it may reflect a read error. The rearrangement joins TRBV14 to TRBJ2-5; D not resolved. Germline CDR1 and CDR2: SGHDN and FVKESK. The CDR3 totals 11 residues. The DNA of the CDR3 is TGTGCCAGCAGCCACATGGAGACCCAGCACTTC. Amino acids: CASSHMETQHF.